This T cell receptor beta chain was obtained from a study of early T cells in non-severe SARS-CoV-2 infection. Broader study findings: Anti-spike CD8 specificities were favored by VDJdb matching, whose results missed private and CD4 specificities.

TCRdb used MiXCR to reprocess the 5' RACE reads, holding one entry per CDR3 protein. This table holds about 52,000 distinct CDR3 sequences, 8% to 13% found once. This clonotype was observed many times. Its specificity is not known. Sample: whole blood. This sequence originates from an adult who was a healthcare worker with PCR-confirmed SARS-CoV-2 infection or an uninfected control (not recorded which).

The CDR3 DNA reads as TGTGCCATCACCGACAGTGTTGTTCGGCCCCAGCATTTT. As protein: CAITDSVVRPQHF. This chain uses TRBV10-3 with TRBJ1-5; TRBD1 might be the D (5 bases). This CDR3 has 13 residues. Germline V lookup: CDR1 ENHRY, CDR2 SYGVKD. Trimming took 7 bases from V and 9 from J, leaving 16 bases between them.